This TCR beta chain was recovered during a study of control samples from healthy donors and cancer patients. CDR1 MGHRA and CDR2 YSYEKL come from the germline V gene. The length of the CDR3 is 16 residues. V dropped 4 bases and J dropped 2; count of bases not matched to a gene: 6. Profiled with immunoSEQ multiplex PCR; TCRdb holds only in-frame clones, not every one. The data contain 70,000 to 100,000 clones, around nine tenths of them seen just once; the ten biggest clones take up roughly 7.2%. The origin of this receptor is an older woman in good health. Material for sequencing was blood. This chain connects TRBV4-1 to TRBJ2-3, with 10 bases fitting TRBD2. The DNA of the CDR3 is TGCGCCAGCAGCCTAAGGACTAGCGGCTACACAGATACGCAGTATTTT. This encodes CASSLRTSGYTDTQYF.